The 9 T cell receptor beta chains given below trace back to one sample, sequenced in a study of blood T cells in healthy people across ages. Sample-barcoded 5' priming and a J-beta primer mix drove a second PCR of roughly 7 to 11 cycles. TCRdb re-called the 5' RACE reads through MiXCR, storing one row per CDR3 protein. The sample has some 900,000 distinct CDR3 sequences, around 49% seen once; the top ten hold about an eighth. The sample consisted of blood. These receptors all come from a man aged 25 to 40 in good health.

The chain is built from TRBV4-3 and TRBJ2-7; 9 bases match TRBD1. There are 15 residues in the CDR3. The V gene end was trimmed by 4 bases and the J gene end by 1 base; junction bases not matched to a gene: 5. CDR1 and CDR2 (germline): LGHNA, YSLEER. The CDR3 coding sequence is TGCGCCAGCAGCCGCTTACAGGGGGCATCCTACGAGCAGTACTTC. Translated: CASSRLQGASYEQYF.

For the CDR3, the DNA is TGTGCCAGCAGCGACCAGGGGACCTGGGTCTACGAGCAGTACTTC. Encoded protein: CASSDQGTWVYEQYF. J is TRBJ2-7 and V is TRBV7-2, with a tentative D call TRBD1 (6 bases). V was cut by 5 bases and J by 3 bases, with 17 bases left in between. CDR1 is SGHTA, CDR2 FQGNSA, per germline. This CDR3 comprises 15 residues.

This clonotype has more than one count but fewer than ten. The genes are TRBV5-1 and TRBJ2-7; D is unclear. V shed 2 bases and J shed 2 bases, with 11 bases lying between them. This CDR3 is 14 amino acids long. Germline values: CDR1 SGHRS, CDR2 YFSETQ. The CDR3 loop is CASSFMDGTYEQYF. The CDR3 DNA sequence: TGCGCCAGCAGCTTTATGGACGGTACCTACGAGCAGTACTTC.

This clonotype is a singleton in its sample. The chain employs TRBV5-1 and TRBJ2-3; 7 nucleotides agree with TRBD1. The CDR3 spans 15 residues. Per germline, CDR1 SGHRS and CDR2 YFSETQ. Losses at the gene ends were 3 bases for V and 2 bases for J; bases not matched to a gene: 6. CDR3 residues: CASSSTGIHTDTQYF. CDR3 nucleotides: TGCGCCAGCAGCTCGACAGGGATCCACACAGATACGCAGTATTTT.

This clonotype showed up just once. CDR3 DNA: TGCGCCAGCAGCTGGCAGGGGGCTGTCGGCACTGAAGCTTTCTTT. Its translation is CASSWQGAVGTEAFF. The rearrangement joins TRBV5-1 to TRBJ1-1; 8 nucleotides align to TRBD1. Germline V gene data show CDR1 as SGHRS and CDR2 as YFSETQ. V shed 3 bases and J 4 bases; nucleotides not matched to a gene: 8. This CDR3 is 15 amino acids long.

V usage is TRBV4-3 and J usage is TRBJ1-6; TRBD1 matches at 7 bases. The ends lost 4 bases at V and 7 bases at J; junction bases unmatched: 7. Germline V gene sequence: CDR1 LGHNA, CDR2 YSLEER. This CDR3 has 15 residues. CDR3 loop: CASSPATGDNSPLHF. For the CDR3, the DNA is TGCGCCAGCAGCCCAGCCACAGGGGACAATTCACCCCTCCACTTT.

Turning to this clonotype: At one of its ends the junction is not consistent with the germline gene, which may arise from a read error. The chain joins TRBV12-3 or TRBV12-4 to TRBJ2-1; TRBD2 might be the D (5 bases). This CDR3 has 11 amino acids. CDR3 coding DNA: TGTGTCAGCCTACTAGACAATGAGCAGTTCTTC. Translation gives CVSLLDNEQFF.

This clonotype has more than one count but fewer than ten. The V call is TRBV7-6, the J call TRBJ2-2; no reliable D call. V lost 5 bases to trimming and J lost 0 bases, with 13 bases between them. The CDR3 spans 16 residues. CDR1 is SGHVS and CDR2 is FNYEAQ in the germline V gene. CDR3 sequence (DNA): TGTGCCAGCAGCCGCGAGAACGGACCGAACACCGGGGAGCTGTTTTTT. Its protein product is CASSRENGPNTGELFF.

This CDR3 reads CSVATGTDQPQHF. In DNA form, the CDR3 reads TGCAGCGTTGCCACGGGAACCGATCAGCCCCAGCATTTT. This sequence joins TRBV29-1 and TRBJ1-5; D gene uncertain. The length of the CDR3 is 13 residues. Trimming took 4 bases from V and 5 from J, leaving 12 bases between them. Germline V gene sequence: CDR1 SQVTM, CDR2 ANQGSEA.